This TCR beta chain was recorded in a study of blood T cell repertoires in COVID-19. Whole-study context: The samples span acute and convalescent COVID-19 from the United States, Italy and Spain.

Original data processing: Reference gene primer amplification in the assay estimated nucleated cell counts. The repertoire was sequenced with immunoSEQ multiplex PCR; TCRdb's copy has only in-frame clones and lacks some. V and J calls and clone size are given by that table; D and trimming were obtained from the DNA. The data contain about 180,000 clones, approximately 78% of them seen just once; the ten biggest clones take up about 11%. The V and J ends lost 3 bases and 5 bases respectively, with 10 bases between them. This CDR3 contains 13 residues. Germline lookup yields CDR1 SNHLY and CDR2 FYNNEI.

This chain joins TRBV2 and TRBJ2-5, with D maybe TRBD2 (6 bases). Sequencing was performed on peripheral blood. The source of this sequence is a woman aged 80 or older with COVID-19, enrolled during active disease. The CDR3 protein is CASSEEGWETQYF. In nucleotides, the CDR3 is TGTGCCAGCAGTGAGGAGGGTTGGGAGACCCAGTACTTC. The entire variable domain, with the rest obtained from reference TRBV2 and TRBJ2-5, is as follows: EPEVTQTPSHQVTQMGQEVILRCVPISNHLYFYWYRQILGQKVEFLVSFYNNEISEKSEIFDDQFSVERPDGSNFTLKIRSTKLEDSAMYFCASSEEGWETQYFGPGTRLLVL.